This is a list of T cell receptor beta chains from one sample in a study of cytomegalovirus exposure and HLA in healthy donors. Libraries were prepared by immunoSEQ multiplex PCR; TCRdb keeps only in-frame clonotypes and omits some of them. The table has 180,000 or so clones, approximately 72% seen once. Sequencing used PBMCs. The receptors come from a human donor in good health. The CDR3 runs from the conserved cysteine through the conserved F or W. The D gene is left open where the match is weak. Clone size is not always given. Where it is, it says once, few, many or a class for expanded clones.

TGTGCCAGCAGCTTAGCCGGACAGCAAAATCAGCCCCAGCATTTT	CASSLAGQQNQPQHF	TRBJ1-5	NA	TRBV7-2	NA
TGTGCCAGCAGCTGGCTGCTCACAGGCTACAATCAGCCCCAGCATTTT	CASSWLLTGYNQPQHF	TRBJ1-5	NA	TRBV5-8	NA
TGTGCCAGCAGCTTGGTGCGGGGGGGCCAAGAGACCCAGTACTTC	CASSLVRGGQETQYF	TRBJ2-5	NA	TRBV7-9	TRBD2
TGTGCCACCAGCTCAAACAGGGGTACTAACTATGGCTACACCTTC	CATSSNRGTNYGYTF	TRBJ1-2	NA	TRBV15	TRBD1
TGTGCCTGGAGTGTAAACCAGGGCAGGGAAAGTGGGCCCCAGCATTTT	CAWSVNQGRESGPQHF	TRBJ1-5	NA	TRBV30	NA
TGTGCCAGCAGCGTACAGGGGCACACTGAAGCTTTCTTT	CASSVQGHTEAFF	TRBJ1-1	NA	TRBV9	NA
TGTGCCAGCAGTGAGAGGGCAAGCAATCAGCCCCAGCATTTT	CASSERASNQPQHF	TRBJ1-5	NA	TRBV6-1	NA
TGTGCCAGCAGTTTTTGGGAGAGCTCCTACGAGCAGTACTTC	CASSFWESSYEQYF	TRBJ2-7	NA	TRBV27	NA
TGTGCCAGCAGGCCGCTCCTCCAGGGGTATACGCAGTATTTT	CASRPLLQGYTQYF	TRBJ2-3	NA	TRBV27	NA
TGTGCCAGCAGCGTAGATCCTAGCGGGGGGCCTACACGCTCCTACGAGCAGTACTTC	CASSVDPSGGPTRSYEQYF	TRBJ2-7	NA	TRBV9	TRBD2
TGTGCCAGCAGCTTTGCGGGTCGCACAGATACGCAGTATTTT	CASSFAGRTDTQYF	TRBJ2-3	NA	TRBV7-3	NA
TGTGCCAGCAGCACCCGCGGGGGCGTCTACGAGCAGTACTTC	CASSTRGGVYEQYF	TRBJ2-7	few	TRBV5-4	NA
TGTGCCAGCCACGGGTCGGGACAGCAAGAGACCCAGTACTTC	CASHGSGQQETQYF	TRBJ2-5	once	TRBV5-6	TRBD1
TGCGCCAGCAGCTTGAGAGGGCTTGCAACTAATGAAAAACTGTTTTTT	CASSLRGLATNEKLFF	TRBJ1-4	NA	TRBV5-1	NA
TGTGCCAGCAGCTTAGTTAGCAGAGAAAAACTGTTTTTT	CASSLVSREKLFF	TRBJ1-4	few	TRBV7-2	NA
TGCGCCAGCAGCCAAGATCGGAGCAATCAGCCCCAGCATTTT	CASSQDRSNQPQHF	TRBJ1-5	few	TRBV4-3	NA
TGCGCCAGCAGCCGCGACAAGGGGCCGTCCACCGGGGAGCTGTTTTTT	CASSRDKGPSTGELFF	TRBJ2-2	NA	TRBV4-3	NA